This entry concerns a single T cell receptor (beta chain). The antigen is unknown. The sample belongs to a study of TIL therapy for anti-PD-1-resistant metastatic lung cancer. The study's findings and limits: The baseline peripheral repertoire was partially replaced by infused TIL clonotypes that later decayed.

Per germline, CDR1 SQVTM and CDR2 ANQGSEA. CDR3 length: 13 residues. J gave up 4 bases and V 7 bases, and 6 bases lay outside the gene matches. The sample's time point: pre-treatment sample, taken before nivolumab and TIL therapy. This was the immunoSEQ v3 assay. Survey-level samples got approximately 1.8 million read pairs; deep-level samples got roughly 5-6.5 million. Only in-frame clones appear in the TCRdb table, and some are missing; sequencing was by immunoSEQ multiplex PCR. The sample records more than 55,000 clones, roughly 69% being singletons. The source was blood, collected at baseline. The sequence came from a person between 25 and 79 years old with non-small cell lung cancer. The rearrangement joins TRBV29-1 to TRBJ2-1, with TRBD1 matching over 8 bases. DNA for the CDR3: TGCAGCGCATTGACAGGGGCGTACAATGAGCAGTTCTTC. Translation gives CSALTGAYNEQFF.